Each of the 11 T cell receptor beta chains below was sequenced from the same sample in a study of T-cell reconstitution after alpha-beta-depleted transplantation in children. Construction of the TCRbeta library involved unique molecular identifiers. TCRdb ran MiXCR on the PCR reads and lists one entry per CDR3 protein. The data hold 610,000 or so distinct CDR3 sequences, with roughly 30% observed a single time. The source was PBMCs, collected before TCRalphabeta/CD19-depleted stem cell transplant. The receptors derive from a boy under two years old with Wiskott-Aldrich syndrome, due to receive a stem cell transplant.

This clonotype occurred many times. The chain joins TRBV12-3 or TRBV12-4 to TRBJ1-5, with 9 nucleotides matching TRBD1. With V trimmed by 6 bases and J by 4 bases, 10 bases remained unmatched. The CDR3 length is 16 residues. The CDR3 DNA is TGTGCCAGCAGGTCACAGGGGGCGACGAGGAATCAGCCCCAGCATTTT. It yields the protein CASRSQGATRNQPQHF.

J is TRBJ2-7 and V is TRBV20-1; no definite D call. The V end was cut by 6 bases, the J end by 6 bases, with 9 bases between. In germline, CDR1 is DFQATT, CDR2 SNEGSKA (reference sequence). The CDR3 runs to 10 residues. DNA of the CDR3: TGCAGTGCGACCCTATCCGAGCAGTACTTC. This encodes CSATLSEQYF.

In this sample, this clonotype turned up a few times. The rearrangement links TRBV20-1 to TRBJ2-7; D is tentatively TRBD1 or TRBD2 (5 bases each). The CDR3 is made up of 13 amino acids. Germline V gene lookup returns CDR1 DFQATT and CDR2 SNEGSKA (reference sequence). Trimming left V 6 bases short and J 4 bases short, with 16 bases between. The CDR3 region is CSARKGPIYEQYF. The CDR3 coding sequence is TGCAGTGCCCGGAAGGGACCCATATACGAGCAGTACTTC.

In this sample, this clonotype turned up a few times. The rearrangement uses TRBV5-1 and TRBJ2-1; maybe TRBD2 (6 bases). Trimming pared 5 bases from V and 4 bases from J, leaving 16 bases between. Germline-derived CDR1 and CDR2 are SGHRS and YFSETQ. CDR3 length equals 15 residues. For the CDR3, the DNA is TGCGCCAGCAGGCAACTAGCAGAAGATTACAATGAGCAGTTCTTC. Amino acid sequence: CASRQLAEDYNEQFF.

The chain is built from TRBV28 and TRBJ1-1; TRBD1 matches 10 bases. Per the germline V gene, CDR1 is MDHEN and CDR2 is SYDVKM. CDR3 length: 15 amino acids. J was trimmed by 11 bases and V by 4 bases; bases with no gene match: 13. The CDR3 DNA is TGTGCCAGCAGTTCCACTATGACAGGGGGCGCGGATGCTTTCTTT. It encodes CASSSTMTGGADAFF.

This clonotype came up a few times. The chain couples TRBV7-2 to TRBJ1-6; no clear D gene. This CDR3 contains 16 residues. Germline lookup yields CDR1 SGHTA and CDR2 FQGNSA. V was clipped by 1 base and J by 7 bases, with 14 bases between them. CDR3 nucleotides: TGTGCCAGCAGCTTAGTAGGCTTCATGGGGAATTCACCCCTCCACTTT. Translation: CASSLVGFMGNSPLHF.

This chain connects TRBV7-2 to TRBJ2-1, with TRBD2 matching 8 bases. The CDR3 is 16 amino acids. V lost 5 bases, J lost 7 bases, and 13 bases stayed unmatched. Looked up from germline, CDR1 is SGHTA and CDR2 is FQGNSA. DNA of the CDR3: TGTGCCAGCAGCCCCAAGAGCGGGAGTATTAGGAATGAGCAGTTCTTC. Translating it yields CASSPKSGSIRNEQFF.

The rearrangement links TRBV7-6 to TRBJ2-1, with D perhaps assigned TRBD1 or TRBD2 (6 bases each). V lost 5 bases to trimming and J lost 5 bases, with 13 bases between them. CDR1 is SGHVS, CDR2 FNYEAQ, per germline. CDR3 length: 14 residues. The CDR3 nucleotides are TGTGCCAGCAGCCCCGGGGGCTTTGACAATGAGCAGTTCTTC. Protein product: CASSPGGFDNEQFF.

This chain uses TRBV12-3 or TRBV12-4 with TRBJ2-5; TRBD2 agrees at 9 bases. CDR3 length equals 16 residues. With V trimmed by 5 bases and J by 1 base, 8 bases remained unmatched. CDR3 loop: CASSNLPAGGQETQYF. CDR3 DNA sequence: TGTGCCAGCAGTAACCTCCCAGCGGGAGGCCAAGAGACCCAGTACTTC.

The V and J genes are TRBV12-3 or TRBV12-4 and TRBJ2-1; perhaps D is TRBD1 or TRBD2 (7 bases each). The CDR3 loop spans 18 amino acids. V shed 6 bases and J shed 3 bases, with 24 bases lying between them. CDR3 protein: CASRKNRGGGSFYNEQFF. The CDR3 nucleotides read TGTGCCAGCAGGAAAAACAGGGGTGGCGGGAGCTTCTACAATGAGCAGTTCTTC.

The chain employs TRBV12-3 or TRBV12-4 and TRBJ1-1; D remains ambiguous. The V end was cut by 1 base, the J end by 2 bases, with 5 bases between. The CDR3 is 13 amino acids. The chain's CDR3 is CASSLVINTEAFF. The DNA of the CDR3 is TGTGCCAGCAGTTTAGTTATTAACACTGAAGCTTTCTTT.